These 9 T cell receptor beta chains came from one sample sequenced in a study of beta chain features in type 1 diabetes. Since all of the isolated RNA was reverse transcribed, expressed TCRB transcripts were what got sequenced. Assay used: immunoSEQ multiplex PCR; TCRdb lists only in-frame clones, some missing. The data show 200,000 to 300,000 clones, 27% seen once. Specimen: central memory CD4+ T cells from blood. These receptors all come from a man younger than 40 in good health.

This clone was detected ten times or more. The chain combines TRBV4-3 with TRBJ2-7; tentative D call: TRBD1 (5 bases). Trimming removed 5 bases from V and 7 bases from J, with 18 bases in between. The germline V gene encodes CDR1 LGHNA and CDR2 YSLEER. The CDR3 has 14 amino acids. CDR3 DNA: TGCGCCAGCAGCTCCGAGATTGGGGCGAGGGAGCAGTACTTC. Protein sequence: CASSSEIGAREQYF.

This chain connects TRBV11-2 to TRBJ2-1; no clear D gene. CDR3 length: 11 amino acids. Germline CDR1 is SGHAT and CDR2 is FQNNGV. V lost 1 base to trimming and J lost 8 bases, with 3 bases between them. CDR3 loop: CASSLVYEQFF. As DNA, the CDR3 is TGTGCCAGCAGCTTAGTGTATGAGCAGTTCTTC.

In its sample, this clone was seen once. This sequence joins TRBV9 and TRBJ2-1; the D is unclear. Trimming shortened V by 2 bases and J by 5 bases, and 11 bases separated the two germline ends. CDR1 SGDLS and CDR2 YYNGEE come from the germline V gene. This CDR3 spans 14 amino acids. CDR3 in amino acids: CASSVLPKHNEQFF. DNA for the CDR3: TGTGCCAGCAGCGTCCTCCCTAAACACAATGAGCAGTTCTTC. The full variable domain, completed using reference TRBV9 and TRBJ2-1, is DSGVTQTPKHLITATGQRVTLRCSPRSGDLSVYWYQQSLDQGLQFLIQYYNGEERAKGNILERFSAQQFPDLHSELNLSSLELGDSALYFCASSVLPKHNEQFFGPGTRLTVL.

In DNA, the CDR3 is TGTGCCAGCACTCCCCAGGGGACCTTAAGCTCCTACGAGCAGTACTTC. Protein product: CASTPQGTLSSYEQYF. This chain joins TRBV2 and TRBJ2-7, with D maybe TRBD1 (6 bases). The V gene's germline CDR1 is SNHLY and CDR2 FYNNEI. This CDR3 is 16 amino acids long. Trimming shortened V by 7 bases and J by 0 bases, and 19 bases separated the two germline ends.

The V and J genes are TRBV5-5 and TRBJ2-3; 10 nucleotides align to TRBD2. The junction had 5 bases not matched to a gene; V was cut back by 0 bases and J by 7 bases. Germline-derived CDR1 and CDR2 are SGHKS and YYEKEE (reference sequence). There are 15 residues in the CDR3. In DNA form, the CDR3 reads TGTGCCAGCAGCTTGGAGCCTAGCGGGAGACATACGCAGTATTTT. Protein product: CASSLEPSGRHTQYF. The entire variable domain, with the rest obtained from reference TRBV5-5 and TRBJ2-3, is as follows: DAGVTQSPTHLIKTRGQQVTLRCSPISGHKSVSWYQQVLGQGPQFIFQYYEKEERGRGNFPDRFSARQFPNYSSELNVNALLLGDSALYLCASSLEPSGRHTQYFGPGTRLTVL.

The chain has TRBV11-2 and TRBJ2-7, with D possibly being TRBD1 or TRBD2 (5 bases each). The CDR3 spans 16 residues. V was trimmed by 0 bases and J by 0 bases, leaving 12 bases between them. Germline V gene data show CDR1 as SGHAT and CDR2 as FQNNGV. This chain's CDR3 is CASSLEGTAISYEQYF. The CDR3 nucleotides read TGTGCCAGCAGCTTAGAAGGGACGGCGATCTCCTACGAGCAGTACTTC.

This clone was counted ten times or more. The V gene is TRBV10-3, the J gene TRBJ2-1; TRBD2 matches 11 bases. V lost 6 bases to trimming and J lost 6 bases; unmatched junction nucleotides: 7. This CDR3 spans 15 amino acids. Germline CDR1 and CDR2: ENHRY and SYGVKD. Here the CDR3 reads CAISSAGTSGNEQFF. Here the CDR3 DNA reads TGTGCCATCAGCTCAGCCGGGACTAGCGGCAATGAGCAGTTCTTC.

The chain joins TRBV5-6 to TRBJ2-3, with D possibly matching TRBD2 (5 bases). The CDR3 extends over 16 amino acids. CDR1 is SGHDT, CDR2 YYEEEE, per germline. Trimming removed 0 bases at V and 0 bases at J, with 11 bases between. In DNA form, the CDR3 reads TGTGCCAGCAGCTTGGGAGGGCAGAGGAGCACAGATACGCAGTATTTT. Translation gives CASSLGGQRSTDTQYF.

This chain connects TRBV30 to TRBJ2-5, with a weak D call TRBD2 (5 bases). The CDR3 consists of 14 residues. V lost 0 bases, J lost 1 base, and 9 bases lay in between. CDR1 is GTSNPN, CDR2 SVGIG, per germline (reference sequence). The CDR3 region has the DNA TGTGCCTGGAGTGTACGAGAGGGCCAAGAGACCCAGTACTTC. This translates into CAWSVREGQETQYF.